This T cell receptor (beta chain) was obtained from a study of T cell repertoires in cytomegalovirus infection. Study overall: Both a matching HLA type and CMV infection were indicated by public TCR beta signatures.

CDR3 size: 14 residues. Germline-derived CDR1 and CDR2 are MNHEY and SVGEGT. V was cut by 5 bases and J by 7 bases, with 16 bases left in between. TCRdb re-derived calls from the reads in MiXCR, one entry per CDR3 protein. The sample holds more than 400,000 distinct CDR3 sequences; about 26% are singletons and the top ten take 13%. The sequenced material came from PBMCs. This TCR was sampled from a human donor in good health (CMV status not recorded). Some clones in this sample may be carry-over from other donors' samples. The chain employs TRBV6-2 or TRBV6-3 and TRBJ2-3; D unclear. In DNA form, the CDR3 reads TGTGCCAGCAGTGCAGGTCATACAATCAATACGCAGTATTTT. This encodes CASSAGHTINTQYF.